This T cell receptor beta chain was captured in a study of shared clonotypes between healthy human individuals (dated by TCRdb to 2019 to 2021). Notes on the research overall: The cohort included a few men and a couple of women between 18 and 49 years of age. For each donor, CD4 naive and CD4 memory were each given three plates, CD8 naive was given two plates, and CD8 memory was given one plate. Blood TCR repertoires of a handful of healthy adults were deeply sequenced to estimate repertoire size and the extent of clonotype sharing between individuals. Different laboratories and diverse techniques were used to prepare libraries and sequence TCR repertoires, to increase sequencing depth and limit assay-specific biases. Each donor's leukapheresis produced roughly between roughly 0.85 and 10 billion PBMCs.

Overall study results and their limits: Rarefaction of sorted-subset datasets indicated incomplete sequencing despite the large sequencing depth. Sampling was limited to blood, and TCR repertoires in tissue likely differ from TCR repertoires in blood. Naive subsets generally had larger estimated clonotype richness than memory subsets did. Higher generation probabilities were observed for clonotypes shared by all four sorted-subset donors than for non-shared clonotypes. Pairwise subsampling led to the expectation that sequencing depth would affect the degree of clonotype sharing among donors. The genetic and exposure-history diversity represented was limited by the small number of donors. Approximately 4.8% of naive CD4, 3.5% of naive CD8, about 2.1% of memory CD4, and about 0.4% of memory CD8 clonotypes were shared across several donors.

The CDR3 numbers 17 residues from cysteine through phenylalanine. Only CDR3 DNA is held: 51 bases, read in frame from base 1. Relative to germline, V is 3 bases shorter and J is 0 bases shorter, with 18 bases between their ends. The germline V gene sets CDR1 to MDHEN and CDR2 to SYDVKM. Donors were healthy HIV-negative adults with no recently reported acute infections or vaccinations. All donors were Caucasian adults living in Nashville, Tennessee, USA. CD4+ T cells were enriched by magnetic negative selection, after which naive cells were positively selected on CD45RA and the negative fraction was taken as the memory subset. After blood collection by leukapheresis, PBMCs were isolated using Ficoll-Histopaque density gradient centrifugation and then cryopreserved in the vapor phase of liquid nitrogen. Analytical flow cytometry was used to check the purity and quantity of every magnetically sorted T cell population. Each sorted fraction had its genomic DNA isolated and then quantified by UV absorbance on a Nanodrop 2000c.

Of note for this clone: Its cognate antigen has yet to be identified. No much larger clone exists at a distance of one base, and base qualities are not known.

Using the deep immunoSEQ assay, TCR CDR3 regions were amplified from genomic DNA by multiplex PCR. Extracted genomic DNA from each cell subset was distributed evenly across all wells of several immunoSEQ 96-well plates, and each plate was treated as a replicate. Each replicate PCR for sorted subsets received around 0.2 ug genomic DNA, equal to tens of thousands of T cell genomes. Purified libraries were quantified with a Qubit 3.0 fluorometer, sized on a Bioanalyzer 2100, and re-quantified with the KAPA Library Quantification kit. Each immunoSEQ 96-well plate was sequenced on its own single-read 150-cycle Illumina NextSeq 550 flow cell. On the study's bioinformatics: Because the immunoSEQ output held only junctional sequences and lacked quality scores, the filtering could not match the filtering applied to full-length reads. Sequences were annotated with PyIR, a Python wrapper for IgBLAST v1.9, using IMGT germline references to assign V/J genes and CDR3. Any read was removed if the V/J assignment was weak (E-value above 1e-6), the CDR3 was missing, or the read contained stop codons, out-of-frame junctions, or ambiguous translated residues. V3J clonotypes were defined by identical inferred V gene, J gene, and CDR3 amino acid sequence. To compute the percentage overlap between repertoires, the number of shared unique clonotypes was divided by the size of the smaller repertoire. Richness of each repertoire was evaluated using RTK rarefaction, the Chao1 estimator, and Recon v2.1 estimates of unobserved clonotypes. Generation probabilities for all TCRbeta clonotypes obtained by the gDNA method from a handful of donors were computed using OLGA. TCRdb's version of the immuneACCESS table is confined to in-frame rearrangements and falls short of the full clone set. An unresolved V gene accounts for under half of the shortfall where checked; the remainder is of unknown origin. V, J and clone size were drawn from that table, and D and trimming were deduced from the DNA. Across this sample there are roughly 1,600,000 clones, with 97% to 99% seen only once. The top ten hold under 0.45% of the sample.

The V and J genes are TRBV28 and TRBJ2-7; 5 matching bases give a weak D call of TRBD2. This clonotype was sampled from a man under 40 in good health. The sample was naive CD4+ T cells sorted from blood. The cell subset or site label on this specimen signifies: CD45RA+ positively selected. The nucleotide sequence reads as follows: TGTGCCAGCAGTTTCCGGACGTGGGCTAGCCGCTCCTACGAGCAGTACTTC. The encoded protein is CASSFRTWASRSYEQYF.